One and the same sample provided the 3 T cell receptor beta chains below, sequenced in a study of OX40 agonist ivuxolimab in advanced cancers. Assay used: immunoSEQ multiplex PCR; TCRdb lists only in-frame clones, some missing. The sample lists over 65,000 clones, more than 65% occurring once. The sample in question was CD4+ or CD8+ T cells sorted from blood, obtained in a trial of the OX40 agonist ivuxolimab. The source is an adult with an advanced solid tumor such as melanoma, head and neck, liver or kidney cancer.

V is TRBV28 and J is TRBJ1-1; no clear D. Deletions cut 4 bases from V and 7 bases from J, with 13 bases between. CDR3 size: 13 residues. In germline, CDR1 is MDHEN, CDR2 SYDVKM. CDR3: CASSSPRLFEAFF. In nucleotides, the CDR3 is TGTGCCAGCAGTTCCCCCCGATTGTTTGAAGCTTTCTTT.

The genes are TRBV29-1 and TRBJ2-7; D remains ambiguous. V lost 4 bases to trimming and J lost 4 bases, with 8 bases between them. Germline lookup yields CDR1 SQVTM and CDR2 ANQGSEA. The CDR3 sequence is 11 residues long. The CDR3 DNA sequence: TGCAGCGTTGCCGATACATACGAGCAGTACTTC. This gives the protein CSVADTYEQYF.

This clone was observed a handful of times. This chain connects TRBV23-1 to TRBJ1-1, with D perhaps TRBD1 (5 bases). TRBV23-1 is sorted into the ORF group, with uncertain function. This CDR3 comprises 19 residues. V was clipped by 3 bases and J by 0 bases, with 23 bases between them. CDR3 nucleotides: TGCGCCAGCAGTCACCCGGGACTACTTAAATGGAGGATGAACACTGAAGCTTTCTTT. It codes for CASSHPGLLKWRMNTEAFF.